The clone carrying this T cell receptor beta chain was recorded many times. Antigen: not known. This sample is part of a study of metastatic and nonmetastatic thyroid tumors. Across the study: Thyroid patients, malignant and benign, had repertoires compared across blood and tumor or nodule tissue.

Original data processing: Across clinicopathological groups, CDR3 differences served as the basis for building a distant-metastasis classifier for papillary thyroid cancer. TCRdb re-called the PCR reads via MiXCR. What appears here as the V and J calls and clone size reflects TCRdb's work, not the paper's. Of around 89,000 clones in the sample, more than 12% were seen once. Germline-derived CDR1 and CDR2 are MNHNS and SASEGT. V was pared by 8 bases and J by 6 bases, with 19 bases between. The CDR3 has 14 amino acids. No treatment of any kind had been given to any patient before thyroid surgery. General study points: Reported TCR beta diversity, measured in blood and tumor, was significantly higher for malignant thyroid tumors than for benign nodules.

The receptor was derived from a female donor with papillary thyroid cancer or a benign thyroid nodule (not recorded which). Some clones in this sample may be carry-over from other donors' samples. The chain has TRBV6-1 and TRBJ1-1; D possibly corresponds to TRBD1 (5 bases). The source material was blood. CDR3 bases: TGTGCCAGCGGTTTACTGGGGCTAGGGGCTGAAGCTTTCTTT. It codes for CASGLLGLGAEAFF.